The rows below give T cell receptor beta chains drawn from one sample of a study of chemoradiotherapy in HPV16-positive cancers. Method: immunoSEQ multiplex PCR; TCRdb's copy keeps in-frame clones and lacks some. The sample holds about 3,100 clones, around 90% seen once. The input for sequencing was tumor tissue, taken from a patient who underwent chemoradiotherapy. These receptors all come from a human donor with HPV-associated anogenital cancer. CDR3s include the opening cysteine and the closing phenylalanine or tryptophan. The D gene is left open where the match is weak. Clone size is given for some rows only: seen once, a few or many times, or a class if the clone is expanded.

V gene,clone size,D gene,J gene,CDR3 DNA,CDR3 protein
TRBV6-9,once,-,TRBJ1-1,TGTGCCAGCAATCGGAGGGTTAACACTGAAGCTTTCTTT,CASNRRVNTEAFF
TRBV5-1,-,-,TRBJ2-5,TGCGCCAGCAGCTTGATCCCTCGAGCTAGATCCGGAGAGACCCAGTACTTC,CASSLIPRARSGETQYF
TRBV27,-,-,TRBJ1-2,TGTGCCAGCTCCGACCTCGGGCAGCGGTATGGCTACACCTTC,CASSDLGQRYGYTF
TRBV7-9,-,TRBD1,TRBJ2-1,TGTGCCAGCAGTACAGGGGGCCCAGCGAGGGGCTACAATGAGCAGTTCTTC,CASSTGGPARGYNEQFF
TRBV5-8,-,-,TRBJ1-5,TGTGCCAGCAGCTTGGGGGACCCTCATTACAATCAGCCCCAGCATTTT,CASSLGDPHYNQPQHF
TRBV15,-,-,TRBJ1-4,TGTGCCACCAGCAGACCGACGGGACATGGGGGCCCCGGGGAAAAACTGTTTTTT,CATSRPTGHGGPGEKLFF
TRBV19,-,TRBD1,TRBJ1-1,TGTGCCAGTATGATATGGGACAGGGGCCCTGAAGCTTTCTTT,CASMIWDRGPEAFF
TRBV7-9,-,TRBD2,TRBJ2-1,TGTGCCAGCAGCTTCCTAGCGGGGTCCTACAATGAGCAGTTCTTC,CASSFLAGSYNEQFF
TRBV7-2,once,TRBD2,TRBJ2-1,TGTGCCAGCAGCGCATGGAGCGGGAGCTCCTACAATGAGCAGTTCTTC,CASSAWSGSSYNEQFF
TRBV7-8,once,-,TRBJ2-3,TGTGCCAGCAGCTTAGAAGCGTGGGGGGATACGCAGTATTTT,CASSLEAWGDTQYF
TRBV19,-,-,TRBJ2-7,TGTGCCAGTAGTAGGGGGACGGCCACCTACGAGCAGTACTTC,CASSRGTATYEQYF
TRBV14,-,-,TRBJ1-1,TGTGCCAGCAGCCAAGATCGCGTAGACACTGAAGCTTTCTTT,CASSQDRVDTEAFF
TRBV2,-,-,TRBJ2-3,TGTGCCAGCAGCGGGGTTAGCACAGATACGCAGTATTTT,CASSGVSTDTQYF
TRBV9,-,-,TRBJ1-2,TGTGCCAGCAGCACAACGACAGTTAACTATGGCTACACCTTC,CASSTTTVNYGYTF
TRBV18,-,TRBD1,TRBJ2-1,TGTGCCAGCTCTCCGGACAGGGGGAGCAACAATGAGCAGTTCTTC,CASSPDRGSNNEQFF
TRBV27,-,TRBD1,TRBJ1-1,TGTGCCAGCAGTAGTTCGGGACAGGGGCTGTTGACTGAAGCTTTCTTT,CASSSSGQGLLTEAFF
TRBV19,once,-,TRBJ2-3,TGTGCCAGTAGTATAGGAGGCGGTAGGTCGTCGGATACGCAGTATTTT,CASSIGGGRSSDTQYF
TRBV7-2,-,-,TRBJ2-7,TGTGCCAGCAGCCGAGGGGGTTCCTACGAGCAGTACTTC,CASSRGGSYEQYF
TRBV6-1,-,TRBD1,TRBJ1-2,TGTGCCAGCGGTATACAGGGGTACTATGGCTACACCTTC,CASGIQGYYGYTF
TRBV15,-,-,TRBJ1-1,TGTGCCACCAGCAGAGTGGGAGGGGGCACTGAAGCTTTCTTT,CATSRVGGGTEAFF
TRBV2,-,TRBD2,TRBJ2-7,TGTGCCAGCAGCGCCGGACTAGCGGGGGGTGGGGCCTACGAGCAGTACTTC,CASSAGLAGGGAYEQYF
TRBV6-5,-,TRBD2,TRBJ2-2,TGTGCCAGCACCCAAGGACTAGACGGCACCGGGGAGCTGTTTTTT,CASTQGLDGTGELFF
TRBV19,once,TRBD2,TRBJ2-1,TGTGCCAGTAGTCATTGGACTAGCTACAATGAGCAGTTCTTC,CASSHWTSYNEQFF
TRBV14,-,-,TRBJ1-2,TGTGCCAGCAGCCAGCGACCCCTCGTTTATGATGGCTACACCTTC,CASSQRPLVYDGYTF
TRBV7-8,once,-,TRBJ2-1,TGTGCCAGCAGCTTATCCAGCATGAACAATGAGCAGTTCTTC,CASSLSSMNNEQFF
TRBV7-9,once,-,TRBJ2-5,TGTGCCAGCGCTAGGGAGACCCAGTACTTC,CASARETQYF
TRBV5-1,-,-,TRBJ1-1,TGCGCCAGCAGCCTGGGGTCGTGGCAGAACACTGAAGCTTTCTTT,CASSLGSWQNTEAFF
TRBV7-2,once,-,TRBJ1-1,TGTGCCAGCAGCTTAACTATCACGGTGAACACTGAAGCTTTCTTT,CASSLTITVNTEAFF
TRBV18,-,-,TRBJ2-6,TGTGCCAGCTCTCCTAATTATGCCGGGACAATCCTCTTCTCTGGGGCCAACGTCCTGACTTTC,CASSPNYAGTILFSGANVLTF
TRBV7-2,-,-,TRBJ1-2,TGTGCCAGCAGCCAACCCTCTAACTATGGCTACACCTTC,CASSQPSNYGYTF
TRBV2,-,-,TRBJ1-3,TGTGCCAGCAGACAGAACTCTGGAAACACCATATATTTT,CASRQNSGNTIYF
TRBV29-1,few,-,TRBJ1-1,TGCAGCGTTGTTAACACTGAAGCTTTCTTT,CSVVNTEAFF
TRBV7-9,-,-,TRBJ1-3,TGTGCCAGCACCAGAGAACAGAGGGTGCTCGGAAACACCATATATTTT,CASTREQRVLGNTIYF
TRBV30,-,-,TRBJ2-1,TGTGCCTGGAGTTTGGGGTACCCCCCGTACAATGAGCAGTTCTTC,CAWSLGYPPYNEQFF
TRBV5-6,-,-,TRBJ1-1,TGTGCCAGCAGCGGAGACTGGAGGGTAGGTACTGAAGCTTTCTTT,CASSGDWRVGTEAFF
TRBV7-2,-,-,TRBJ2-5,TGTGCCAGCAGCTTAACTCTAGCGCAAGAGACCCAGTACTTC,CASSLTLAQETQYF
TRBV2,few,-,TRBJ1-5,TGTGCCAGCAGTGAAGAAACCGATGGCTATCAGCCCCAGCATTTT,CASSEETDGYQPQHF
TRBV12-5,-,-,TRBJ2-5,TGTGCTAGTGGAGGCTACGTAGAGACCCAGTACTTC,CASGGYVETQYF
TRBV4-2,few,TRBD2,TRBJ2-2,TGTGCCAGCAGCCCTCGGGGGGGGGCGAACACCGGGGAGCTGTTTTTT,CASSPRGGANTGELFF
TRBV7-2,-,-,TRBJ2-7,TGTGCCAGCAGCTTAGACGAGGGGGGGCCTTACGAGCAGTACTTC,CASSLDEGGPYEQYF
TRBV10-2,-,TRBD1,TRBJ2-1,TGCGCCAATTTCAAACCAGGGACAGGGAGTAATGAGCAGTTCTTC,CANFKPGTGSNEQFF
TRBV21-1,-,-,TRBJ2-1,TGTGCCAGCAGCTTCCCCACAGGGACTAGCGGAGAGGGTGAGCAGTTCTTC,CASSFPTGTSGEGEQFF
TRBV30,-,-,TRBJ1-5,TGTGCCTGGAGAAGGTCCGGCGGGATTCAGCATTTT,CAWRRSGGIQHF
TRBV7-2,-,-,TRBJ2-5,TGTGCCAGCAGCTTACGGACTCCTTCTCAACAAGAGACCCAGTACTTC,CASSLRTPSQQETQYF
TRBV5-6,-,TRBD2,TRBJ2-1,TGTGCCAGCAGGGTCTGGGGGAGGGCTTTGCAGTTCTTC,CASRVWGRALQFF
TRBV13,-,-,TRBJ2-3,TGTGCCAGCAGCTTACCGCGCCGCACAGATACGCAGTATTTT,CASSLPRRTDTQYF
TRBV25-1,-,-,TRBJ1-1,TGTGCCACTAAAAATTATTTCCATGAAGCTTTCTTT,CATKNYFHEAFF
TRBV5-4,-,-,TRBJ1-1,TGTGCCAGCAGCGACAGGATGAACACTGAAGCTTTCTTT,CASSDRMNTEAFF
TRBV7-3,-,-,TRBJ1-1,TGTGCCAGCAGCTTAAATAGCGGGTCGGAGGAAGCTTTCTTT,CASSLNSGSEEAFF